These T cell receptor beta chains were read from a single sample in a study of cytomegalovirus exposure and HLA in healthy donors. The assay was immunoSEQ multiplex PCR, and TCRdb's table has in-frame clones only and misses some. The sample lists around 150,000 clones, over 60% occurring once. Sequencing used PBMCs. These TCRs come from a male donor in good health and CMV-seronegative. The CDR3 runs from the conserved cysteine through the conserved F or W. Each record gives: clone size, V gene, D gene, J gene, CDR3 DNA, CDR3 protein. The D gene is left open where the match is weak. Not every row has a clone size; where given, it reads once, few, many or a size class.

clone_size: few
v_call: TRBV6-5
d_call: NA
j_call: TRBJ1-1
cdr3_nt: TGTGCCAGCCGGGGTCCAGGGAACACTGAAGCTTTCTTT
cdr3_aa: CASRGPGNTEAFF

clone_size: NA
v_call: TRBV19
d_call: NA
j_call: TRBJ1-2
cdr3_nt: TGTGCCAGTAGCACAGGACAGAACTATGGCTACACCTTC
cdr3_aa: CASSTGQNYGYTF

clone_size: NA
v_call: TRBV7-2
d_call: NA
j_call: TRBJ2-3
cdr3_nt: TGTGCCAGCAGCTTAGAGGGCAGGGCAAGCACAGATACGCAGTATTTT
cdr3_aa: CASSLEGRASTDTQYF

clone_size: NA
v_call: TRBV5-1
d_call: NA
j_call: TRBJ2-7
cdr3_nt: TGCGCCAGCAGCTTGGCCGGAGCAAGTTTAACCTACGAGCAGTACTTC
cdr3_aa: CASSLAGASLTYEQYF

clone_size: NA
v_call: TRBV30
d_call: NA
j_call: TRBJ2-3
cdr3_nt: TGTGCCTGGGAGGGTGGTGGGGATACGCAGTATTTT
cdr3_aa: CAWEGGGDTQYF

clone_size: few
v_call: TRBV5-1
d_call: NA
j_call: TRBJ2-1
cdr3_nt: TGCGCCAGCAGCTTGCAGAACGAGGCCTACAATGAGCAGTTCTTC
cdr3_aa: CASSLQNEAYNEQFF

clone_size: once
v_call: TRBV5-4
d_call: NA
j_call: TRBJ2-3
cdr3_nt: TGTGCCAGCAGCTTGGGACTAGAGGTCACAGATACGCAGTATTTT
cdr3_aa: CASSLGLEVTDTQYF

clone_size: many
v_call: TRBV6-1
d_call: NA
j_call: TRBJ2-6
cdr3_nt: TGTGCCAGCAGTGACGACGGCGGAGGTGGGGCCAACGTCCTGACTTTC
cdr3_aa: CASSDDGGGGANVLTF

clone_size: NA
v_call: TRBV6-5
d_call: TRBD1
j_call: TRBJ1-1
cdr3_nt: TGTGCCAGCTACCCCGGACAGGGGAAGACTGAAGCTTTCTTT
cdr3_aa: CASYPGQGKTEAFF

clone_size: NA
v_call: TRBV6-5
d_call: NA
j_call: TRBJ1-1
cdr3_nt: TGTGCCAGCAGTTACTCGGTTGGTGAGTTTAACACTGAAGCTTTCTTT
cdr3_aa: CASSYSVGEFNTEAFF

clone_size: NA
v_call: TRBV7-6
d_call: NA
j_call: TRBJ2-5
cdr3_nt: TGTGCCAGCAGCGATCTGATGGGACTGAACCAAGAGACCCAGTACTTC
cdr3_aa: CASSDLMGLNQETQYF

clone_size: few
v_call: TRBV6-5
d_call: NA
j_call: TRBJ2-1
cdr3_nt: TGTGCCAGCAGTGCACGCAGGGGAATGGAGCAGTTCTTC
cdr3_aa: CASSARRGMEQFF

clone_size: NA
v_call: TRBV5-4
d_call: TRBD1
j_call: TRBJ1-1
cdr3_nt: TGTGCCAGCAGCACACAGGGGGCGAACACTGAAGCTTTCTTT
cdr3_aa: CASSTQGANTEAFF

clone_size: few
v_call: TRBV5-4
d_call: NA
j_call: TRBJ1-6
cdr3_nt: TGTGCCAGCAGCGGCCCGCAGTCGGGAGATAATTCACCCCTCCACTTT
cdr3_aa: CASSGPQSGDNSPLHF

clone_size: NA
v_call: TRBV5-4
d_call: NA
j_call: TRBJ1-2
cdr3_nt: TGTGCCAGCAGCTTGGACCCTAACCCGAGGGGCTACACCTTC
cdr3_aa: CASSLDPNPRGYTF

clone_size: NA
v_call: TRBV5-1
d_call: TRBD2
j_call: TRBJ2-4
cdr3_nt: TGCGCCAGCAGCTCAGGGACTAGGGGAATAACCAAAAACATTCAGTACTTC
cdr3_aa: CASSSGTRGITKNIQYF

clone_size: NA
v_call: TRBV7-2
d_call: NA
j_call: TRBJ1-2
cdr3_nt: TGTGCCAGCAGCTTAACGGGAACTTCTAACTATGGCTACACCTTC
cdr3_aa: CASSLTGTSNYGYTF

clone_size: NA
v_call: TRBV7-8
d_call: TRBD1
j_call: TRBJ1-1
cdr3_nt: TGTGCCAGCAGCTTCCTATACAGGGGTAGGAACACTGAAGCTTTCTTT
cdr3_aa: CASSFLYRGRNTEAFF

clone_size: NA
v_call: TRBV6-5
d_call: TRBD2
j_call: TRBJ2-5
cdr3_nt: TGTGCCAGCAGTTACTCTACCGGGGGGGAGACCCAGTACTTC
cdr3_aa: CASSYSTGGETQYF

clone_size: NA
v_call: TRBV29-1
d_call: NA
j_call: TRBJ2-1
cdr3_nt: TGCAGCGTTGAAGAAGGGGCGGGGAGCTCCTACAATGAGCAGTTCTTC
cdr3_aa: CSVEEGAGSSYNEQFF

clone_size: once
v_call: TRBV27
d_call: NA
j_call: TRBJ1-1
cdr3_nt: TGTGCCAGCGGCGGGAACCGAGCAGCTTTCTTT
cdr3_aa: CASGGNRAAFF

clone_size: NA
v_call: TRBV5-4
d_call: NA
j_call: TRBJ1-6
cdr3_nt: TGTGCCAGCAGCTTGGGACAACTTTCACCCCTCCACTTT
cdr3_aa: CASSLGQLSPLHF

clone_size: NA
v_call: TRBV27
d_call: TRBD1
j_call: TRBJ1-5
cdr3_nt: TGTGCCAGCAGTCCGGGCGGACAGGGTGGTCAGCCCCAGCATTTT
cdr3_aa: CASSPGGQGGQPQHF

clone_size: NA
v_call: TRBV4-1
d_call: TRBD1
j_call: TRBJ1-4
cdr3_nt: TGCGCCAGCAGCCAAGATTCGACAGGGAAGATTAATGAAAAACTGTTTTTT
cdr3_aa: CASSQDSTGKINEKLFF

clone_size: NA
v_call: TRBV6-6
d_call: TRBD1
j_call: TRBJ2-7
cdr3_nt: TGTGCCAGCAGAACGCCCGGACAGGGGGCGGACCACGAGCAGTACTTC
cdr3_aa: CASRTPGQGADHEQYF

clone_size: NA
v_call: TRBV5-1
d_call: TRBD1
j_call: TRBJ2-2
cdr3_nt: TGCGCCAGCAGCTTGCCGCGGGACAGGGGGTTTACCGGGGAGCTGTTTTTT
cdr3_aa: CASSLPRDRGFTGELFF

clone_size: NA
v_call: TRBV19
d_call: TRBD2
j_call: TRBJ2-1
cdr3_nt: TGTGCCAGTAGTGAACATAGCGGGAGTTCTTACAATGAGCAGTTCTTC
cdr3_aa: CASSEHSGSSYNEQFF

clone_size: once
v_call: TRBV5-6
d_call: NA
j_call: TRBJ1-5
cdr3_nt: TGTGCCAGCAGCACCGTTAGGGAGCAGCCCCAGCATTTT
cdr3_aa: CASSTVREQPQHF

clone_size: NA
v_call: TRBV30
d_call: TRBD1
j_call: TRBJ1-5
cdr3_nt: TGTGCCTGTTCCGGACAGGGCAATCAGCCCCAGCATTTT
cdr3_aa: CACSGQGNQPQHF

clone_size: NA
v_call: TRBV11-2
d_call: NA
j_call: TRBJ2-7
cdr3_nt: TGTGCCAGCAGCTTAGGGTCCGCGGGTTCCTACGAGCAGTACTTC
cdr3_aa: CASSLGSAGSYEQYF

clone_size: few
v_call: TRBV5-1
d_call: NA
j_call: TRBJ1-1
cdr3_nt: TGCGCCAGCAGCTTGGGGGACACGGGGAGCACTGAAGCTTTCTTT
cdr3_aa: CASSLGDTGSTEAFF

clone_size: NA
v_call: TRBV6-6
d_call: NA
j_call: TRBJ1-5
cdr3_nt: TGTGCCAGCATAGGGAGGGGAAGGGGCAATCAGCCCCAGCATTTT
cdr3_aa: CASIGRGRGNQPQHF

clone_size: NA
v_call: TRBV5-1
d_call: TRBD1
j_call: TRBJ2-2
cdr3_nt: TGCGCCAGCAGCCTGGGACAGGGGTCCACCGGGGAGCTGTTTTTT
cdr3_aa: CASSLGQGSTGELFF

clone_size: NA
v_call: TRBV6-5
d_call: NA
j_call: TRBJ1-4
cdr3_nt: TGTGCCAGCAGTTACCTGACGGGAACGGTAAAACTGTTTTTT
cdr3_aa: CASSYLTGTVKLFF

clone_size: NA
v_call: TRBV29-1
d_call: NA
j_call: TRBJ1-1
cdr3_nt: TGCAGCGTTGTTACCCGGGGGAGCGACACTGAAGCTTTCTTT
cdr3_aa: CSVVTRGSDTEAFF

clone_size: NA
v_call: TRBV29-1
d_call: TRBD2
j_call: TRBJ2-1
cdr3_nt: TGCAGCGTCGCTAGGACTAGCTGGGAGTCCGATGAGCAGTTCTTC
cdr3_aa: CSVARTSWESDEQFF

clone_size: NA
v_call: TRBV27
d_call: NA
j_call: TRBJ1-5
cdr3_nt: TGTGCCAGCAGAGAAGGGGGTCAACGTCAGCCCCAGCATTTT
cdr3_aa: CASREGGQRQPQHF

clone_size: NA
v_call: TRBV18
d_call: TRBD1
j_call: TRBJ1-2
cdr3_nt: TGTGCCAGCTCACCGGCGGACAGGGGATATGGCTACACCTTC
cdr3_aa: CASSPADRGYGYTF

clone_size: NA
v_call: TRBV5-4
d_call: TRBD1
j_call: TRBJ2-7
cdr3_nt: TGTGCCAGCAGCGTCGCCGGGACAGCATCCTACGAGCAGTACTTC
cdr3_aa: CASSVAGTASYEQYF

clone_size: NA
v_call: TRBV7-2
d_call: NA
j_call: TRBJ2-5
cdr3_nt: TGTGCCAGCAGCTTAGATGGGGGGTTGAGGGAATATCAGTACTTC
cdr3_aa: CASSLDGGLREYQYF

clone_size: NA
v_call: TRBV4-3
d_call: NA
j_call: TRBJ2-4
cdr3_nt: TGCGCCAGCAGCCAAGATTGGGGCCCGGGTCATAAAAACATTCAGTACTTC
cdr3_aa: CASSQDWGPGHKNIQYF

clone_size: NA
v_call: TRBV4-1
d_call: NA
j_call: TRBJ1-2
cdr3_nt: TGCGCCAGCAGCCCAGGGAGGGAAGGGGTCTATGGCTACACCTTC
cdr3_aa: CASSPGREGVYGYTF

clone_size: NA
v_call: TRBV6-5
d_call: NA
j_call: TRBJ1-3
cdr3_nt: TGTGCCAGCAGTTACGGCGGGAGTGAGGCTGGAAACACCATATATTTT
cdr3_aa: CASSYGGSEAGNTIYF

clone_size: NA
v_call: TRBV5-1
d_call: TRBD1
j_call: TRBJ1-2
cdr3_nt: TGCGCCAGCAGGCCAGGGACAGGGAGTAACTATGGCTACACCTTC
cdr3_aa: CASRPGTGSNYGYTF

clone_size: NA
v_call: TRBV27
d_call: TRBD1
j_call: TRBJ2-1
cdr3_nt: TGTGCCAGTAGTTTCCCCTCGACAGGGGCCTACAATGAGCAGTTCTTC
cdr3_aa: CASSFPSTGAYNEQFF